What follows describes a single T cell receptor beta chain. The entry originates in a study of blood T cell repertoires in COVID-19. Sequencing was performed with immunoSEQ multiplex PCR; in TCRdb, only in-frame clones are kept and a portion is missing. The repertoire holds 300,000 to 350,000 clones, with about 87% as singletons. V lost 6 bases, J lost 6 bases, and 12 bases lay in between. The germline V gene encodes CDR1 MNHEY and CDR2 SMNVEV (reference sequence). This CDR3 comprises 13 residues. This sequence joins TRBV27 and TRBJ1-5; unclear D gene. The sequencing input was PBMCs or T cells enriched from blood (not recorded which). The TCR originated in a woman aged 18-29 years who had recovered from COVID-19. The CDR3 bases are TGTGCCAGCAGCCCTACGGGGTTTCAGCCCCAGCATTTT. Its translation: CASSPTGFQPQHF.